This T cell receptor (beta chain) comes out of a study of blood T cell repertoires in COVID-19. Study summary: PBMCs, B-cell-depleted T cells, or T cells provided the cDNA or gDNA that made up the material.

Sequencing used immunoSEQ multiplex PCR; TCRdb keeps in-frame clones, though not all of them. The sample has about 170,000 clones, roughly 80% seen once. The V end was cut by 2 bases, the J end by 7 bases, with 8 bases between. CDR1 is SQVTM and CDR2 is ANQGSEA in the germline V gene. The CDR3 loop spans 11 amino acids. Material: peripheral blood. V and J are TRBV29-1 and TRBJ1-2; no reliable D call. This receptor was taken from a woman older than 75 with COVID-19, enrolled during active disease. In DNA, the CDR3 is TGCAGCGTTGAATCGCTCGGTGGCTACACCTTC. This gives the protein CSVESLGGYTF.